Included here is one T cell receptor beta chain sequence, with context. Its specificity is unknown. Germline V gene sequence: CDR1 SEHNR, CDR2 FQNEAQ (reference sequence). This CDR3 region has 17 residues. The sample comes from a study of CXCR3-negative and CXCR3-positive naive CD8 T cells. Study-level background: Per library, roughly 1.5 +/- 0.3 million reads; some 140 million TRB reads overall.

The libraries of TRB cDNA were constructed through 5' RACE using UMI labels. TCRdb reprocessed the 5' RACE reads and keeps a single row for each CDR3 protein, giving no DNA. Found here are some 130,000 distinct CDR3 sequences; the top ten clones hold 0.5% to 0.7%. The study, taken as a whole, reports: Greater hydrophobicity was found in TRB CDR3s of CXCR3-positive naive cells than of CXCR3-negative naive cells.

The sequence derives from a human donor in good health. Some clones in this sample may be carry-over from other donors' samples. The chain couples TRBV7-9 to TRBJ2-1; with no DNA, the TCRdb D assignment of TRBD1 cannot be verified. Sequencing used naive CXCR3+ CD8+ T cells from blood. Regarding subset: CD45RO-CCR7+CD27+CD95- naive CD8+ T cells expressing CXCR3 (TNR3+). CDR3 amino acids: CASSSPPGLLLYNEQFF.